This T cell receptor (beta chain) was sequenced in a study of T cell responses to AZD1222 COVID-19 vaccine. Findings and caveats of the study: Females outnumbered males among donors, who were mostly white British; clonal diversity was possibly underestimated. Spike-specific TCR breadth and depth both grew after two AZD1222 doses. Across spike, vaccine-associated CD4 TCRs were found, dominant at 160-218 and 743-854.

Generated by immunoSEQ multiplex PCR, the TCRdb table keeps only in-frame clones and is missing some. Here the sample spans about 30,000 clones, 85% to 90% being singletons. As for this clone: Its antigen is not known.

The germline V and J ends were trimmed by 1 base and 1 base, with 5 bases remaining between them. This CDR3 has 13 residues. Germline V lookup: CDR1 SGHKS, CDR2 YYEKEE (reference sequence). Material: peripheral blood, obtained on day 0 of AZD1222 vaccination. The sequence was obtained from an adult in good health. The J gene is TRBJ2-5, the V gene TRBV5-5, with D possibly TRBD1 on 5 matching bases. The CDR3 DNA reads TGTGCCAGCAGCTTGCAGGGCCAAGAGACCCAGTACTTC. Protein sequence: CASSLQGQETQYF.